Each of the 32 T cell receptor beta chains below was sequenced from the same sample in a study of T cells in Graves' hyperthyroidism and ophthalmopathy. RNA transcripts gave rise to amplified TCR beta CDR3 regions. The primer set for the first-round RT-PCR of the TCR CDR3 was HTBI. One entry per CDR3 protein, called by TCRdb with MiXCR from the multiplex PCR reads. This sample carries some 550,000 distinct CDR3 sequences, roughly 20% of them seen once, and the ten largest clones take around 27%. Sample: blood. Source of these receptors: a man aged 18 to 29 with Graves' hyperthyroidism.

The V gene is TRBV5-1, the J gene TRBJ2-7; D gene uncertain. Trimming took off 4 bases at V and 5 bases at J, with 19 bases between the two ends. There are 15 residues in the CDR3. The V gene's germline CDR1 is SGHRS and CDR2 YFSETQ. The CDR3 DNA is TGCGCCAGCAGCGAGGACCGACCGCCGGGCCACGAGCAGTACTTC. It translates to CASSEDRPPGHEQYF.

The chain has TRBV7-2 and TRBJ1-1; D is uncertain. This CDR3 is built from 15 residues. Germline V gene sequence: CDR1 SGHTA, CDR2 FQGNSA. Trimming took 0 bases from V and 4 from J, leaving 12 bases between them. The CDR3: CASSLANLVGTEAFF. CDR3 sequence (DNA): TGTGCCAGCAGCTTAGCCAATCTGGTAGGCACTGAAGCTTTCTTT.

On this clonotype itself: It may be a read error: a sequence one base away is much more abundant. The J gene is TRBJ2-7, the V gene TRBV5-1; tentatively, D is TRBD1 (5 bases). The germline V gene encodes CDR1 SGHRS and CDR2 YFSETQ. The CDR3 extends over 14 amino acids. The CDR3 here is CASSPWTSGYGQYF. The CDR3, as DNA: TGCGCCAGCAGCCCATGGACATCCGGGTACGGGCAGTACTTC. Variable domain in full (rest from reference TRBV5-1 and TRBJ2-7): KAGVTQTPRYLIKTRGQQVTLSCSPISGHRSVSWYQQTPGQGLQFLFEYFSETQRNKGNFPGRFSGRQFSNSRSEMNVSTLELGDSALYLCASSPWTSGYGQYFGPGTRLTVT.

In DNA, the CDR3 is TGTGCCAGCACCCTCGAGGGCCAGGGAATTAACTATGGCTACACCTTC. Its protein product is CASTLEGQGINYGYTF. The V gene is TRBV7-8, the J gene TRBJ1-2, with D maybe TRBD1 (5 bases). The CDR3 consists of 16 residues. Trimming took 7 bases from V and 1 from J, leaving 19 bases between them. The germline V gene has CDR1 SGHVS and CDR2 FQNEAQ.

The rearrangement joins TRBV24-1 to TRBJ2-5; D perhaps matches TRBD1 (6 bases). This CDR3 contains 16 residues. The germline V and J ends were trimmed by 3 bases and 3 bases, with 16 bases remaining between them. Germline V CDR1 and CDR2: KGHDR, SFDVKD. The CDR3 loop reads CATSDHRDTVKETQYF. CDR3 DNA sequence: TGTGCCACCAGTGATCATCGGGACACCGTAAAAGAGACCCAGTACTTC.

This clonotype was seen only a few times. The chain joins TRBV27 to TRBJ1-6, with 7 bases matching TRBD1. The CDR3 loop spans 14 amino acids. V lost 2 bases, J lost 10 bases, and 5 bases stayed unmatched. The V gene's germline CDR1 is MNHEY and CDR2 SMNVEV (reference sequence). The CDR3 loop is CASSLEGAGSPLHF. As DNA, the CDR3 is TGTGCCAGCAGTTTAGAGGGGGCTGGGTCACCCCTCCACTTT.

This CDR3 is CASTFDRGNTEAFF. The CDR3 DNA reads TGTGCCAGCACCTTCGACAGGGGGAACACTGAAGCTTTCTTT. The genes are TRBV13 and TRBJ1-1, with 8 bases identical to TRBD1. This CDR3 spans 14 amino acids. CDR1 PRHDT and CDR2 FYEKMQ come from the germline V gene (reference sequence). Trimming removed 7 bases from V and 1 base from J; junction bases left unmatched: 5.

As to this clonotype: The junction differs from germline at one of its ends, possibly a read error. The chain carries TRBV11-2 and TRBJ2-7, with D hard to call. Germline lookup yields CDR1 SGHAT and CDR2 FQNNGV. The CDR3 totals 15 residues. The CDR3 sequence is CASSLGAHLSYEQHF. In DNA, the CDR3 is TGTGCCAGCAGCTTAGGCGCACACCTCTCCTACGAGCAGCACTTC.

This clonotype was observed many times. The chain is built from TRBV19 and TRBJ1-5; D gene uncertain. The V and J ends lost 7 bases and 0 bases respectively, with 13 bases between them. Per the germline V gene, CDR1 is LNHDA and CDR2 is SQIVND (reference sequence). The CDR3 length is 15 residues. The DNA for the CDR3 is TGTGCCAGTAAACCTGTACAGAGTAGCAATCAGCCCCAGCATTTT. It encodes CASKPVQSSNQPQHF. Drawing the rest from reference TRBV19 and TRBJ1-5, the complete variable domain is DGGITQSPKYLFRKEGQNVTLSCEQNLNHDAMYWYRQDPGQGLRLIYYSQIVNDFQKGDIAEGYSVSREKKESFPLTVTSAQKNPTAFYLCASKPVQSSNQPQHFGDGTRLSIL.

The chain recombines TRBV14 with TRBJ2-6; D call uncertain. Germline V gives CDR1 SGHDN, CDR2 FVKESK. V was trimmed by 0 bases and J by 4 bases, leaving 16 bases between them. The CDR3 has 18 residues. The CDR3 DNA is TGTGCCAGCAGCCAAGAACTTGCGACGGCCAGGGGGGCCAACGTCCTGACTTTC. Translated, it gives CASSQELATARGANVLTF.

This chain connects TRBV11-2 to TRBJ2-7; D gene ambiguous. V was clipped by 1 base and J by 0 bases, with 7 bases between them. The CDR3 is 14 amino acids. Germline CDR1 and CDR2: SGHAT and FQNNGV. CDR3 region: CASSLVRVSYEQYF. The CDR3 coding sequence is TGTGCCAGCAGCTTAGTCCGGGTCTCCTACGAGCAGTACTTC.

The sample holds many counts of this clonotype. The CDR3 loop reads CASSPGQGSGQPQHF. In DNA form, the CDR3 reads TGTGCCAGCAGCCCTGGACAGGGGTCGGGTCAGCCCCAGCATTTT. The chain employs TRBV9 and TRBJ1-5; 9 positions match TRBD1. The CDR3 is 15 residues long. The V gene end was trimmed by 4 bases and the J gene end by 6 bases; junction bases not matched to a gene: 8. Germline CDR1 reads SGDLS; CDR2 reads YYNGEE. Using reference TRBV9 and TRBJ1-5 for the parts outside the CDR3, the full variable domain is DSGVTQTPKHLITATGQRVTLRCSPRSGDLSVYWYQQSLDQGLQFLIQYYNGEERAKGNILERFSAQQFPDLHSELNLSSLELGDSALYFCASSPGQGSGQPQHFGDGTRLSIL.

For this clonotype: A much larger clone sits a single nucleotide away, making a read error possible. The rearrangement links TRBV6-1 to TRBJ2-7; 7 bases agree with TRBD1. Germline lookup yields CDR1 MNHNS and CDR2 SASEGT. This CDR3 contains 14 residues. After removal of 10 bases from V and 3 bases from J, the junction contained 12 bases not matched to a gene. This chain's CDR3 is CATRKGDRNYEQYF. Here the CDR3 DNA reads TGTGCCACCAGGAAAGGGGACAGAAACTACGAGCAGTACTTC.

The sample holds many counts of this clonotype. The V and J genes are TRBV12-3 or TRBV12-4 and TRBJ1-5, with 8 bases matching TRBD1. Losses at the gene ends were 7 bases for V and 7 bases for J; bases not matched to a gene: 9. The CDR3 contains 14 residues. DNA for the CDR3: TGTGCCAGCACTTTCAGGGGGCCGAGGCAGCCCCAGCATTTT. It is translated as CASTFRGPRQPQHF.

This clonotype appeared many times. The chain has TRBV6-5 and TRBJ1-2, with D possibly matching TRBD1 (5 bases). Germline V CDR1 and CDR2: MNHEY, SVGAGI. The ends were cut back, 7 bases at V and 4 bases at J, with 16 bases in the middle. The CDR3 sequence is 14 residues long. CDR3 in amino acids: CASIWGDGPYGYTF. The CDR3 region has the DNA TGTGCCAGCATTTGGGGGGACGGACCCTATGGCTACACCTTC.

This clonotype was observed at least ten times. This rearrangement joins TRBV2 to TRBJ2-5; 7 nucleotides match TRBD1. The CDR3 spans 13 residues. In germline, CDR1 is SNHLY, CDR2 FYNNEI. V lost 8 bases to trimming and J lost 3 bases; unmatched junction nucleotides: 6. In nucleotides, the CDR3 is TGTGCCAGCGACCGGGACAGAGAAGAGACCCAGTACTTC. This translates into CASDRDREETQYF.

This clonotype was observed at least ten times. The rearrangement uses TRBV12-3 or TRBV12-4 and TRBJ1-5; 9 positions agree with TRBD1. The CDR3 has 14 amino acids. V lost 7 bases to trimming and J lost 7 bases; unmatched junction nucleotides: 8. CDR3 sequence: CASTPGQGPQPQHF. The DNA for the CDR3 is TGTGCCAGCACACCGGGACAGGGCCCCCAGCCCCAGCATTTT.

J is TRBJ1-2 and V is TRBV19; D might be TRBD1 (6 bases). Germline-derived CDR1 and CDR2 are LNHDA and SQIVND (reference sequence). The CDR3 is made up of 13 amino acids. Trimming cost V 6 bases and J 5 bases, with 13 bases left between them. The DNA for the CDR3 is TGTGCCAGTAGCCCGGACAGAAGGTATGGCTACACCTTC. Encoded protein: CASSPDRRYGYTF.

The CDR3 loop is CASSSSSGGDGNTIYF. CDR3 DNA sequence: TGTGCCAGCAGTTCCTCCTCCGGGGGGGATGGAAACACCATATATTTT. The chain combines TRBV5-4 with TRBJ1-3, with D perhaps TRBD1 (5 bases). Germline V lookup: CDR1 SGHNT, CDR2 YYREEE (reference sequence). This CDR3 region has 16 residues. V lost 5 bases and J lost 3, with 18 bases in between.

Only a few counts were recorded for this clonotype. V gene TRBV18 combines with J gene TRBJ2-5; possible D gene TRBD1, 5 bases. V was shortened by 3 bases and J by 3 bases, with 11 bases between the two germline ends. The CDR3 is 14 amino acids. Germline CDR1 reads KGHSH; CDR2 reads LQKENI. The CDR3 DNA follows: TGTGCCAGCTCACCCCAGGGTTTCGAAGAGACCCAGTACTTC. Its translation is CASSPQGFEETQYF.

This clonotype occurred many times. The chain has TRBV5-1 and TRBJ1-1; 8 bases are a match to TRBD1. Germline CDR1 SGHRS, CDR2 YFSETQ. This CDR3 comprises 13 residues. V shed 5 bases and J 4 bases; nucleotides not matched to a gene: 4. The CDR3, as DNA: TGCGCCAGCAGAGCTACAGGGGGCACTGAAGCTTTCTTT. Protein sequence: CASRATGGTEAFF.

This clonotype has only a few counts. The rearrangement uses TRBV6-1 and TRBJ1-1; possible D gene TRBD1, 5 bases. V lost 6 bases and J lost 4, with 18 bases in between. This CDR3 is 15 amino acids long. Germline CDR1 is MNHNS and CDR2 is SASEGT. Here the CDR3 DNA reads TGTGCCAGCAGAAGTGAGGGGACGGTACGCACTGAAGCTTTCTTT. Protein product: CASRSEGTVRTEAFF.

This clonotype occurred many times. The rearrangement joins TRBV15 to TRBJ2-7; maybe TRBD1 (7 bases). V was trimmed by 0 bases and J by 2 bases, leaving 17 bases between them. The germline CDR1 and CDR2 sequences are LNHNV and YYDKDF (reference sequence). This CDR3 has 17 residues. CDR3 nucleotides: TGTGCCACCAGCAGAGATCTGAGGCAGGGGGGTACCTACGAGCAGTACTTC. Its protein product is CATSRDLRQGGTYEQYF.

This clonotype was counted many times. This sequence joins TRBV20-1 and TRBJ2-7; 7 nucleotides align to TRBD2. The CDR3 extends over 13 amino acids. V lost 6 bases to trimming and J lost 2 bases; unmatched junction nucleotides: 7. Germline assignment: CDR1 DFQATT and CDR2 SNEGSKA (reference sequence). The CDR3 nucleotides are TGCAGTGCCCGACGGCGGGAGCCCTACGAGCAGTACTTC. This sequence encodes CSARRREPYEQYF.

The chain couples TRBV9 to TRBJ2-7; possibly TRBD2 for D (7 bases). V lost 0 bases and J 6 bases, leaving 16 bases between the germline ends. The CDR3 runs to 15 residues. Germline values: CDR1 SGDLS, CDR2 YYNGEE. The CDR3: CASSVGGGDVVEQYF. The CDR3, as DNA: TGTGCCAGCAGCGTAGGGGGGGGCGATGTGGTCGAGCAGTACTTC.

This clonotype was observed at least ten times. The V call is TRBV27, the J call TRBJ1-2; D may be TRBD1 (6 bases). The ends were cut back, 5 bases at V and 9 bases at J, with 16 bases in the middle. Germline assignment: CDR1 MNHEY and CDR2 SMNVEV (reference sequence). The CDR3 extends over 13 amino acids. This CDR3 reads CASSIQTGGSYTF. The CDR3 DNA sequence: TGTGCCAGCAGTATCCAAACGGGGGGCAGCTACACCTTC.

The table lists this clonotype with a few counts. Its ends do not fully match the called genes, so a read error is possible. The chain has TRBV12-3 or TRBV12-4 and TRBJ1-1; D gene unclear. The CDR3 loop spans 12 amino acids. In DNA form, the CDR3 reads TGTGCCTGCAGTTTAGCGGGCACTGAAGCTTTCTTT. Translation gives CACSLAGTEAFF.

This clonotype was picked up many times. The chain combines TRBV30 with TRBJ2-4; either TRBD1 or TRBD2 may supply D (6 bases each). CDR1 and CDR2 from the germline V gene are GTSNPN and SVGIG (reference sequence). This CDR3 has 15 residues. Trimming removed 0 bases at V and 7 bases at J, with 16 bases between. The CDR3 protein is CAWSVQGGGKNIQYF. The CDR3 nucleotides read TGTGCCTGGAGTGTACAAGGAGGGGGGAAGAACATTCAGTACTTC.

This clonotype was counted at least ten times. V and J are TRBV11-3 and TRBJ2-2; D uncertain. Germline V CDR1 and CDR2: SGHNT, YENEEA. V was cut by 6 bases and J by 3 bases, with 5 bases left in between. The CDR3 extends over 12 amino acids. CDR3 coding DNA: TGTGCCAGCAGTTACCACACCGGGGAGCTGTTTTTT. Translating it yields CASSYHTGELFF.

This clonotype was seen at least ten times. This chain uses TRBV2 with TRBJ1-5; maybe TRBD1 (5 bases). Germline-derived CDR1 and CDR2 are SNHLY and FYNNEI. Trimming shortened V by 3 bases and J by 7 bases, and 16 bases separated the two germline ends. This CDR3 region has 15 residues. The CDR3 region has the DNA TGTGCCAGCAGTGACCGCCTCAGGGTACTCCAGCCCCAGCATTTT. It codes for CASSDRLRVLQPQHF.

A few counts support this clonotype. The chain has TRBV18 and TRBJ2-5; a weak D match, TRBD2 (5 bases). Germline CDR1 and CDR2: KGHSH and LQKENI. V was clipped by 3 bases and J by 2 bases, with 7 bases between them. This CDR3 spans 13 amino acids. CDR3: CASSPEVQETQYF. DNA for the CDR3: TGTGCCAGCTCACCGGAGGTACAAGAGACCCAGTACTTC. Looking up the rest from reference TRBV18 and TRBJ2-5 gives the full variable domain: NAGVMQNPRHLVRRRGQEARLRCSPMKGHSHVYWYRQLPEEGLKFMVYLQKENIIDESGMPKERFSAEFPKEGPSILRIQQVVRGDSAAYFCASSPEVQETQYFGPGTRLLVL.

This clonotype was counted at least ten times. The V call is TRBV6-1, the J call TRBJ2-7; 8 bases fit TRBD1. The germline gives CDR1 MNHNS, CDR2 SASEGT. The CDR3 is 16 amino acids. The trim removed 6 bases at V and 0 bases at J, leaving 10 bases unmatched. CDR3 DNA sequence: TGTGCCAGCAGGGCCCCGGGACAGGCGTCCTCCTACGAGCAGTACTTC. Translating it yields CASRAPGQASSYEQYF.